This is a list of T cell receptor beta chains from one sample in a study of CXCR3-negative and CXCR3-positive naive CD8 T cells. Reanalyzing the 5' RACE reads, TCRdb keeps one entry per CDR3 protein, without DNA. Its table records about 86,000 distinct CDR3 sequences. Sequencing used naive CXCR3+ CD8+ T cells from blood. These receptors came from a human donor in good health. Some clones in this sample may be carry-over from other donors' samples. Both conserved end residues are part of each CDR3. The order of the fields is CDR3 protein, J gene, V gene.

CDR3 protein: CASSQTGTGLRRQYF
J gene: TRBJ2-7
V gene: TRBV4-1

CDR3 protein: CASRKPWGNSPLHF
J gene: TRBJ1-6
V gene: TRBV28

CDR3 protein: CASSLSGSSYNEQFF
J gene: TRBJ2-1
V gene: TRBV5-1

CDR3 protein: CSARTTSGGDTGELFF
J gene: TRBJ2-2
V gene: TRBV20-1

CDR3 protein: CASSPWTGQPQHF
J gene: TRBJ1-5
V gene: TRBV27

CDR3 protein: CASSSSVVHEQYF
J gene: TRBJ2-7
V gene: TRBV28

CDR3 protein: CASSKDGPYGGYTF
J gene: TRBJ1-2
V gene: TRBV25-1

CDR3 protein: CASSDFFETYGYTF
J gene: TRBJ1-2
V gene: TRBV25-1

CDR3 protein: CSAQGQGGGNQPQHF
J gene: TRBJ1-5
V gene: TRBV20-1

CDR3 protein: CASSQGAAGDAQETQYF
J gene: TRBJ2-5
V gene: TRBV9

CDR3 protein: CASSLAGVTYEQYF
J gene: TRBJ2-7
V gene: TRBV28

CDR3 protein: CASSFGSGGELFF
J gene: TRBJ2-2
V gene: TRBV5-1

CDR3 protein: CASSSTGVNEQFF
J gene: TRBJ2-1
V gene: TRBV12-3/TRBV12-4

CDR3 protein: CASSLTGSDTQYF
J gene: TRBJ2-3
V gene: TRBV27

CDR3 protein: CASSPGIRRTYEQYF
J gene: TRBJ2-7
V gene: TRBV5-1

CDR3 protein: CASSSPDRTGTDTQYF
J gene: TRBJ2-3
V gene: TRBV28

CDR3 protein: CASSQDRGNEETQYF
J gene: TRBJ2-5
V gene: TRBV3-1

CDR3 protein: CSVEDWSGPTQETQYF
J gene: TRBJ2-5
V gene: TRBV29-1

CDR3 protein: CSASSDNALENSPLHF
J gene: TRBJ1-6
V gene: TRBV20-1

CDR3 protein: CATSGRNSGSSSYNEQFF
J gene: TRBJ2-1
V gene: TRBV24-1

CDR3 protein: CASSLTTYEQYF
J gene: TRBJ2-7
V gene: TRBV5-6

CDR3 protein: CASSEFESSYNSPLHF
J gene: TRBJ1-6
V gene: TRBV6-1

CDR3 protein: CASSQGPTGDEQFF
J gene: TRBJ2-1
V gene: TRBV4-2

CDR3 protein: CASSTGGEGADGYTF
J gene: TRBJ1-2
V gene: TRBV7-8

CDR3 protein: CSARDAGLAGLYEQYF
J gene: TRBJ2-7
V gene: TRBV20-1

CDR3 protein: CASSLIGAGGEYQPQHF
J gene: TRBJ1-5
V gene: TRBV19

CDR3 protein: CASRVVGGSSYNEQFF
J gene: TRBJ2-1
V gene: TRBV5-1

CDR3 protein: CASSLQGYPPSEQYF
J gene: TRBJ2-3
V gene: TRBV5-1

CDR3 protein: CASSFGTGQTDTQYF
J gene: TRBJ2-3
V gene: TRBV27

CDR3 protein: CASSPTSGGAREQYF
J gene: TRBJ2-7
V gene: TRBV4-1

CDR3 protein: CASSPLAGGPLSDEQYF
J gene: TRBJ2-7
V gene: TRBV5-6

CDR3 protein: CASSLSGLAPDTQYF
J gene: TRBJ2-3
V gene: TRBV7-8

CDR3 protein: CASRSFGGELFF
J gene: TRBJ2-2
V gene: TRBV6-5

CDR3 protein: CASSNWDRGGTEAFF
J gene: TRBJ1-1
V gene: TRBV21-1

CDR3 protein: CSVEDFGTGAGDGYTF
J gene: TRBJ1-2
V gene: TRBV29-1

CDR3 protein: CASSLEEYYEQYF
J gene: TRBJ2-7
V gene: TRBV5-1

CDR3 protein: CAGPSCQGMPKNIQYF
J gene: TRBJ2-4
V gene: TRBV23-1

CDR3 protein: CASSPRGTGSYEQYF
J gene: TRBJ2-7
V gene: TRBV9

CDR3 protein: CASSLAGGAYNEQFF
J gene: TRBJ2-1
V gene: TRBV27

CDR3 protein: CASRETGGEGKNIQYF
J gene: TRBJ2-4
V gene: TRBV2

CDR3 protein: CASSRHPTGRDLNNEQFF
J gene: TRBJ2-1
V gene: TRBV5-5